The 9 T cell receptor beta chains below were found in one sample sequenced in a study of cytomegalovirus exposure and HLA in healthy donors. Generated by immunoSEQ multiplex PCR, the TCRdb table keeps only in-frame clones and is missing some. The data hold roughly 220,000 clones, with 75% to 95% observed a single time. The sample was PBMCs. Every receptor here comes from a young woman in good health and CMV-seronegative.

V is TRBV13 and J is TRBJ2-5; 10 bases map to TRBD2. The CDR3 has 15 residues. Trimming took 5 bases from V and 5 from J; bases not matched to a gene: 8. Looked up from germline, CDR1 is PRHDT and CDR2 is FYEKMQ (reference sequence). For the CDR3, the DNA is TGTGCCAGCAGCCAGCGGGAGGGCTTGGGCGAGACCCAGTACTTC. It yields the protein CASSQREGLGETQYF.

The rearrangement joins TRBV5-1 to TRBJ1-2, with 10 bases aligning to TRBD1. The junction had 10 bases not matched to a gene; V was cut back by 3 bases and J by 8 bases. Germline-derived CDR1 and CDR2 are SGHRS and YFSETQ. The CDR3 covers 15 residues. The CDR3 reads CASSSPGQGRRGYTF. CDR3 DNA sequence: TGCGCCAGCAGCTCGCCGGGACAGGGGAGGCGCGGCTACACCTTC. Drawing the rest from reference TRBV5-1 and TRBJ1-2, the complete variable domain is KAGVTQTPRYLIKTRGQQVTLSCSPISGHRSVSWYQQTPGQGLQFLFEYFSETQRNKGNFPGRFSGRQFSNSRSEMNVSTLELGDSALYLCASSSPGQGRRGYTFGSGTRLTVV.

This chain connects TRBV5-1 to TRBJ2-7; no clear D gene. CDR3 length: 13 amino acids. CDR1 is SGHRS, CDR2 YFSETQ, per germline. Trimming removed 2 bases at V and 2 bases at J, with 8 bases between. The CDR3 here is CASSFSGTYEQYF. The CDR3 DNA is TGCGCCAGCAGCTTCTCAGGTACCTACGAGCAGTACTTC.

The genes are TRBV28 and TRBJ1-1; TRBD1 aligns across 10 bases. The germline gives CDR1 MDHEN, CDR2 SYDVKM. The CDR3 spans 16 residues. The ends lost 3 bases at V and 2 bases at J; junction bases unmatched: 6. The CDR3 is CASSFPRDRGNTEAFF. In DNA form, the CDR3 reads TGTGCCAGCAGTTTTCCCCGGGACAGGGGCAACACTGAAGCTTTCTTT.

This chain connects TRBV29-1 to TRBJ2-5, with D perhaps matching TRBD1 (6 bases). Per the germline V gene, CDR1 is SQVTM and CDR2 is ANQGSEA. The CDR3 is made up of 13 amino acids. Trimming took 5 bases from V and 1 from J, leaving 11 bases between them. Here the CDR3 reads CSVCVGGQETQYF. In nucleotides, the CDR3 is TGCAGCGTTTGTGTAGGGGGCCAAGAGACCCAGTACTTC.

This clone occurred once. The chain links TRBV6-1 to TRBJ2-7, with D perhaps matching TRBD2 (5 bases). The CDR3 length is 13 residues. From germline, CDR1 is MNHNS and CDR2 SASEGT. Trimming took off 1 base at V and 3 bases at J, with 7 bases between the two ends. The chain's CDR3 is CASSEGTHYEQYF. Written as DNA, the CDR3 is TGTGCCAGCAGTGAAGGGACTCACTACGAGCAGTACTTC.

This chain links TRBV19 with TRBJ2-2; D is ambiguous. This CDR3 is built from 12 residues. V lost 6 bases, J lost 11 bases, and 13 bases lay in between. Germline CDR1 LNHDA, CDR2 SQIVND (reference sequence). CDR3 sequence reads: CASREWPSELFF. The DNA for the CDR3 is TGTGCCAGTAGGGAGTGGCCCAGCGAGCTGTTTTTT.

This clone occurred once. The chain carries TRBV7-3 and TRBJ1-2; 8 bases align to TRBD1. Germline trimming cut 5 bases from V and 2 bases from J; bases unmatched to any gene: 10. Per the germline V gene, CDR1 is SGHTA and CDR2 is FQGTGA. CDR3 length equals 16 residues. The CDR3: CASSQGTGRENYGYTF. The CDR3 DNA is TGTGCCAGCAGCCAAGGGACAGGCAGGGAAAACTATGGCTACACCTTC.

The gene calls are TRBV30 and TRBJ2-6; TRBD1 agrees at 7 bases. CDR3 length equals 14 residues. V lost 4 bases, J lost 2 bases, and 2 bases stayed unmatched. Germline loops: CDR1 GTSNPN, CDR2 SVGIG (reference sequence). CDR3 sequence: CAWKTGAGANVLTF. The CDR3 bases are TGTGCCTGGAAAACAGGGGCTGGGGCCAACGTCCTGACTTTC.